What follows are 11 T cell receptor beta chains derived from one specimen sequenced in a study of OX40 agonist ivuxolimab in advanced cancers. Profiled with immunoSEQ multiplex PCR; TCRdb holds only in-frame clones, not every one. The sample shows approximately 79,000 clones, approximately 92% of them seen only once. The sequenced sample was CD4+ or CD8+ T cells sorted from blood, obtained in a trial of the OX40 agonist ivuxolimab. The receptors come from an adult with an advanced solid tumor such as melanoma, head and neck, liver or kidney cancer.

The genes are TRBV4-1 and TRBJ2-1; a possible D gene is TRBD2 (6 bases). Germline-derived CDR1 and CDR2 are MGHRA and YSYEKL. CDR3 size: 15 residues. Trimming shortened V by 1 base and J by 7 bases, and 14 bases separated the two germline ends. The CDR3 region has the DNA TGCGCCAGCAGCCAAGGGGGACTCGGCCGGAATGAGCAGTTCTTC. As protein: CASSQGGLGRNEQFF.

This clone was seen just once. CDR3: CASSWRSGRDYEQYF. The CDR3 region has the DNA TGTGCCAGCAGCTGGCGCTCGGGCAGGGACTACGAGCAGTACTTC. This sequence joins TRBV7-9 and TRBJ2-5, with D tentatively TRBD1 (5 bases). The J call may not be correct, given that the DNA end is closer to TRBJ2-7. The CDR3 loop spans 15 amino acids. In germline, CDR1 is SEHNR, CDR2 FQNEAQ (reference sequence).

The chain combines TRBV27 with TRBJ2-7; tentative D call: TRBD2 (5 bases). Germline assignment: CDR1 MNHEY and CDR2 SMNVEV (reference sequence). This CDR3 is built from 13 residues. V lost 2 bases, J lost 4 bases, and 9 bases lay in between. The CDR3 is CASSLEGGYEQYF. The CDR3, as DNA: TGTGCCAGCAGTTTAGAGGGTGGGTACGAGCAGTACTTC.

The CDR3 nucleotides are TGTGCCAGCAGCCCACCGGCAGGGACGTCTGGAGAGCAGTACTTC. Translating it yields CASSPPAGTSGEQYF. The rearrangement uses TRBV9 and TRBJ2-7; D tentatively fits TRBD1 or TRBD2 (5 bases each). The CDR3 has 15 amino acids. Trimming left V 4 bases short and J 7 bases short, with 21 bases between. CDR1 SGDLS and CDR2 YYNGEE come from the germline V gene. The whole variable domain, filled in from reference TRBV9 and TRBJ2-7, reads DSGVTQTPKHLITATGQRVTLRCSPRSGDLSVYWYQQSLDQGLQFLIQYYNGEERAKGNILERFSAQQFPDLHSELNLSSLELGDSALYFCASSPPAGTSGEQYFGPGTRLTVT.

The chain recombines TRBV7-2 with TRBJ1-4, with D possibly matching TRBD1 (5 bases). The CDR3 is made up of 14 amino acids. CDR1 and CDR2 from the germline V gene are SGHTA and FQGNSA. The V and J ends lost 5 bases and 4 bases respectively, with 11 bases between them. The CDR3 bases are TGTGCCAGCAGCCCAGGGAGGGGTAATGAAAAACTGTTTTTT. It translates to CASSPGRGNEKLFF.

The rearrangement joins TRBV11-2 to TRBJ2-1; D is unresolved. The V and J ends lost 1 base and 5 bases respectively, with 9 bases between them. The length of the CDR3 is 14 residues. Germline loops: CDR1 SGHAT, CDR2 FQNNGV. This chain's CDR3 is CASSLVKADNEQFF. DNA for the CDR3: TGTGCCAGCAGCTTAGTAAAGGCAGACAATGAGCAGTTCTTC.

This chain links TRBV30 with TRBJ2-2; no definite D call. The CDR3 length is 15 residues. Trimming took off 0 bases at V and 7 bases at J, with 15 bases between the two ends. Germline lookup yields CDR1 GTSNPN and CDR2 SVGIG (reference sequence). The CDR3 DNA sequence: TGTGCCTGGAGTGTACCAATGACGATGAACGGGGAGCTGTTTTTT. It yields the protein CAWSVPMTMNGELFF.

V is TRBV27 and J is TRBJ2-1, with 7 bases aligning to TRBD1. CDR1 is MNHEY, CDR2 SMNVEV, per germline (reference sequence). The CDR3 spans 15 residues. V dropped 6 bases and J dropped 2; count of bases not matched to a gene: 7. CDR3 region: CASSSGTVAYNEQFF. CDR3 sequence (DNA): TGTGCCAGCAGCTCCGGGACAGTTGCCTACAATGAGCAGTTCTTC.

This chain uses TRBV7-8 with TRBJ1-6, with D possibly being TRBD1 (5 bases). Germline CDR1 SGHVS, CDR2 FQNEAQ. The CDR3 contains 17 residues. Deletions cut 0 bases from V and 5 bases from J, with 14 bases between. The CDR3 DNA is TGTGCCAGCAGCTTAGCTTGGGACGGCGGAGATAATTCACCCCTCCACTTT. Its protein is CASSLAWDGGDNSPLHF.

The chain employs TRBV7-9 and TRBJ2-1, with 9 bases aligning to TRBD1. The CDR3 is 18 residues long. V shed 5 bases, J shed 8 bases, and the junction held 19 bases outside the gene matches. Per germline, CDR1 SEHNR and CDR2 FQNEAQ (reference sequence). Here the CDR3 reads CASSPQDSRDRASDEQFF. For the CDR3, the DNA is TGTGCCAGCAGCCCACAAGACTCCCGGGACAGGGCTTCGGATGAGCAGTTCTTC.

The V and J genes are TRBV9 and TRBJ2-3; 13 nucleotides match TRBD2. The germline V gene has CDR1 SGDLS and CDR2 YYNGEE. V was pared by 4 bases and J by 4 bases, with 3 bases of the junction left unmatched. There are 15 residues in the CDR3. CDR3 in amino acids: CASSPGTSGADTQYF. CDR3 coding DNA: TGTGCCAGCAGCCCCGGGACTAGCGGGGCAGATACGCAGTATTTT.